This T cell receptor (beta chain) was found in a study of T cell responses to AZD1222 COVID-19 vaccine. Study details: Second-dose intervals near 4 or 12 weeks were combined. Study findings and constraints: Donors in the cohort were predominantly white British and more often female, and clonal diversity was possibly underestimated. Just a handful of people given AZD1222 tested seropositive at baseline. In all cases, repertoires were sampled only after the peak T cell response.

On this clone: Its target is unknown.

Germline V lookup: CDR1 SGDLS, CDR2 YYNGEE. The CDR3 has 13 amino acids. The V end lost 4 bases, the J end lost 6 bases, and 13 bases lay between the germline ends. The table came from immunoSEQ multiplex PCR; TCRdb's copy has only in-frame clones and leaves some out. The table includes 95,000 to 150,000 clones, over 75% detected once. Source: peripheral blood, taken on day 0 of AZD1222 vaccination. The V gene is TRBV9, the J gene TRBJ1-2; D might be TRBD1 (6 bases). This TCR came from an adult in good health. The chain's CDR3 is CASSPGGRDGYTF. Written as DNA, the CDR3 is TGTGCCAGCAGCCCTGGGGGGCGAGATGGCTACACCTTC.